This TCR beta chain was observed in a study of siplizumab effects on memory and regulatory T cells. The method was immunoSEQ multiplex PCR; TCRdb's version includes in-frame clones alone and lacks a portion of them. This repertoire shows 15,000 to 20,000 clones, approximately 46% found once; its top ten account for around 5%. An approximately six-day coculture at 37°C was performed with the mixed lymphocyte reaction cells. Turning to this clone: Its antigen is undetermined. The junction differs from germline at one of its ends, possibly a read error.

CDR1 is SGHTA and CDR2 is FQGTGA in the germline V gene. The CDR3 runs 16 residues. This receptor was identified in a human donor in good health; the cells came from an allogeneic mixed lymphocyte reaction. The sequencing input was CFSE-low (dividing) CD4+ T cells sorted from an allogeneic mixed lymphocyte reaction. This sequence joins TRBV7-3 and TRBJ2-7; D remains ambiguous. The CDR3 nucleotides are TGCGCCAGCAGCCAAGAAAGGCAGTTTAGCTCCTACGAGCAGTACTTC. Encoded protein: CASSQERQFSSYEQYF.